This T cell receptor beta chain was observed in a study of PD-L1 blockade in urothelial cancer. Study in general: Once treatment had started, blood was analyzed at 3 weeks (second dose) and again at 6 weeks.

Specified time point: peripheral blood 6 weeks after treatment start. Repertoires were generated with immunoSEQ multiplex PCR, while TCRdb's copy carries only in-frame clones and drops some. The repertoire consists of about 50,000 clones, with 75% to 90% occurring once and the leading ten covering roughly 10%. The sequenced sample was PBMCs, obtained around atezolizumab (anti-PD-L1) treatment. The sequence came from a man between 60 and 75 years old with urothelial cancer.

CDR3 sequence: CASSHQRPGQGPNTEAFF. In DNA form, the CDR3 reads TGTGCCAGCAGCCACCAGCGACCGGGACAGGGACCGAACACTGAAGCTTTCTTT. The chain carries TRBV7-8 and TRBJ1-1, with 9 positions matching TRBD1. Germline V gives CDR1 SGHVS, CDR2 FQNEAQ. V lost 5 bases, J lost 1 base, and 14 bases stayed unmatched. The CDR3 runs to 18 residues. The whole variable domain, remainder taken from reference TRBV7-8 and TRBJ1-1, is GAGVSQSPRYKVAKRGQDVALRCDPISGHVSLFWYQQALGQGPEFLTYFQNEAQLDKSGLPSDRFFAERPEGSVSTLKIQRTQQEDSAVYLCASSHQRPGQGPNTEAFFGQGTRLTVV.